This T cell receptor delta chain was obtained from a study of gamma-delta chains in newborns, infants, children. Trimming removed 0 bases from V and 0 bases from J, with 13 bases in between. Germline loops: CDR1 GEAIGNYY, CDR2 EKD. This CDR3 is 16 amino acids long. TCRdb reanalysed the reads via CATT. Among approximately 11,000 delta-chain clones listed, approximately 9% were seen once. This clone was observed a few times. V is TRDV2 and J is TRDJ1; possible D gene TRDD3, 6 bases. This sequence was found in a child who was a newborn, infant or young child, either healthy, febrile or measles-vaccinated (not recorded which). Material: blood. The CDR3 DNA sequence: TGTGCCTGTGACACCCTTGGGGGCCCGTACACCGATAAACTCATCTTT. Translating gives CACDTLGGPYTDKLIF.